The 12 T cell receptor beta chains reported below all come from one sample, sequenced in a study of blood T cell repertoires in COVID-19. Produced via immunoSEQ multiplex PCR; TCRdb's table is partial and in-frame only. The data contain about 98,000 clones, more than 60% of them singletons. Sequencing used peripheral blood. The source is a man between 65 and 80 years old with acute or convalescent COVID-19.

The CDR3 coding sequence is TGTGCCAGCAGCGGGGGTCCGGGGGCAGATACGCAGTATTTT. It encodes CASSGGPGADTQYF. The gene calls are TRBV9 and TRBJ2-3; D perhaps matches TRBD2 (6 bases). CDR3 length: 14 amino acids. Germline CDR1 is SGDLS and CDR2 is YYNGEE. V lost 3 bases and J lost 4, with 12 bases in between.

This clone was recorded only once. The rearrangement joins TRBV4-2 to TRBJ1-1; 8 bases match TRBD1. This CDR3 has 15 residues. V was pared by 2 bases and J by 0 bases, with 2 bases of the junction left unmatched. Germline loops: CDR1 LGHNA, CDR2 YNFKEQ. CDR3 amino acids: CASSQQGAMNTEAFF. The CDR3 DNA reads TGTGCCAGCAGCCAACAGGGGGCCATGAACACTGAAGCTTTCTTT.

The chain uses TRBV18 and TRBJ2-7; 9 bases map to TRBD2. With V trimmed by 1 base and J by 2 bases, 3 bases remained unmatched. The germline V gene encodes CDR1 KGHSH and CDR2 LQKENI. CDR3 size: 15 residues. This CDR3 reads CASSPLAGATYEQYF. The DNA for the CDR3 is TGTGCCAGCTCACCACTAGCGGGAGCTACCTACGAGCAGTACTTC.

This clone has more than one count but fewer than ten. The DNA of the CDR3 is TGTGCCAGCAGCTTATCGACTAGCGGGAGAGGGCCAGATACGCAGTATTTT. Its translation: CASSLSTSGRGPDTQYF. V and J are TRBV7-3 and TRBJ2-3; TRBD2 matches 12 bases. Germline CDR1 SGHTA, CDR2 FQGTGA. The length of the CDR3 is 17 residues. V was clipped by 2 bases and J by 4 bases; unmatched bases: 7.

The V and J genes are TRBV3-1 (or the pseudogene TRBV3-2) and TRBJ1-2; D perhaps matches TRBD1 (6 bases). Germline lookup yields CDR1 LGHDT and CDR2 YNNKEL (reference sequence). The CDR3 runs to 19 residues. Trimming stripped 0 bases from V and 0 bases from J, with 20 bases between. CDR3 sequence reads: CASSQDPLPGHRPNYGYTF. The CDR3, as DNA: TGTGCCAGCAGCCAAGATCCCCTGCCGGGACACCGCCCTAACTATGGCTACACCTTC.

This chain uses TRBV5-1 with TRBJ2-4; TRBD2 might be the D (5 bases). With 3 bases removed from V and 1 base from J, the gap between germline ends came to 8 bases. The CDR3 covers 14 residues. CDR1 and CDR2 (germline): SGHRS, YFSETQ. CDR3 loop: CASSSPGAKNIQYF. CDR3 sequence (DNA): TGCGCCAGCAGCTCTCCGGGGGCCAAAAACATTCAGTACTTC. The full variable domain, its missing parts supplied by reference TRBV5-1 and TRBJ2-4, is KAGVTQTPRYLIKTRGQQVTLSCSPISGHRSVSWYQQTPGQGLQFLFEYFSETQRNKGNFPGRFSGRQFSNSRSEMNVSTLELGDSALYLCASSSPGAKNIQYFGAGTRLSVL.

V gene TRBV14 combines with J gene TRBJ2-7; 7 nucleotides align to TRBD2. The CDR3 runs 17 residues. The germline CDR1 and CDR2 sequences are SGHDN and FVKESK. After removal of 0 bases from V and 3 bases from J, the junction contained 11 bases not matched to a gene. CDR3 in DNA: TGTGCCAGCAGCCAAGAAGGAGGGAGGGACTTTAGCTACGAGCAGTACTTC. Its protein is CASSQEGGRDFSYEQYF.

V and J are TRBV5-1 and TRBJ2-7; TRBD2 might be the D (6 bases). Trimming pared 0 bases from V and 7 bases from J, leaving 20 bases between. This CDR3 is built from 16 residues. Germline values: CDR1 SGHRS, CDR2 YFSETQ. CDR3 DNA: TGCGCCAGCAGCTTGGGGGGCGGACTACCGTCGGGGGAGCAGTACTTC. Translation: CASSLGGGLPSGEQYF.

The V gene is TRBV4-1, the J gene TRBJ1-5; 7 bases are shared with TRBD1. The length of the CDR3 is 13 residues. The junction had 3 bases not matched to a gene; V was cut back by 4 bases and J by 6 bases. The germline V gene has CDR1 MGHRA and CDR2 YSYEKL. Written as DNA, the CDR3 is TGCGCCAGCAGCCGCGGGACAGCTCAGCCCCAGCATTTT. Protein sequence: CASSRGTAQPQHF.

This clone turned up a few times. The rearrangement uses TRBV19 and TRBJ2-7, with a tentative D call TRBD2 (7 bases). V shed 5 bases and J shed 6 bases, with 17 bases lying between them. Germline assignment: CDR1 LNHDA and CDR2 SQIVND (reference sequence). The CDR3 has 14 amino acids. CDR3 loop: CASSPGAGAIEQYF. Written as DNA, the CDR3 is TGTGCCAGTAGTCCGGGGGCGGGAGCGATCGAGCAGTACTTC.

The rearrangement links TRBV7-6 to TRBJ2-1, with D hard to call. This CDR3 spans 14 amino acids. Looked up from germline, CDR1 is SGHVS and CDR2 is FNYEAQ. The V end lost 3 bases, the J end lost 6 bases, and 12 bases lay between the germline ends. CDR3 amino acids: CASSLLYSINEQFF. The CDR3, as DNA: TGTGCCAGCAGCTTGCTTTACTCGATCAATGAGCAGTTCTTC.

This chain uses TRBV24-1 with TRBJ2-1, with TRBD2 identical over 8 bases. Germline V gene lookup returns CDR1 KGHDR and CDR2 SFDVKD. The CDR3 covers 14 residues. With 10 bases clipped from V and 6 bases from J, the junction kept 10 bases outside the gene matches. This CDR3 is CATSGGLDPNEQFF. The DNA for the CDR3 is TGTGCCACGAGCGGGGGCCTGGACCCCAATGAGCAGTTCTTC.